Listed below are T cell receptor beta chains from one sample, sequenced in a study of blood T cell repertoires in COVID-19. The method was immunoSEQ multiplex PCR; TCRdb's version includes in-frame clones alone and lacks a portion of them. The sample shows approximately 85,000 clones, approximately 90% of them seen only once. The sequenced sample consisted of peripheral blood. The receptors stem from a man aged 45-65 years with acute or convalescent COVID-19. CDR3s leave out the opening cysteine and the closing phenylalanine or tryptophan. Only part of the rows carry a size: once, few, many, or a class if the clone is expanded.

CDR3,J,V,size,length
ASSPGIRDYGYT,TRBJ1-2,TRBV6-2/TRBV6-3,NA,12
ASSQEAVGEQF,TRBJ2-1,TRBV3-1/TRBV3-2,NA,11
ASSQSGTDVRETQY,TRBJ2-5,TRBV4-2,NA,14
ARSLGGDHGYT,TRBJ1-2,TRBV5-3,once,11
ASSFNNEQF,TRBJ2-1,TRBV11-1,NA,9
ASSPGGEQF,TRBJ2-1,TRBV19,NA,9
ASSNNRGGRKKLF,TRBJ1-4,TRBV27,NA,13
ASSLGQFRGLPQETQY,TRBJ2-5,TRBV7-9,NA,16
ASSKFVTANTEAF,TRBJ1-1,TRBV27,NA,13
ASSLAQIRQTNTEAF,TRBJ1-1,TRBV5-1,NA,15
ASSLGQTGKNTEAF,TRBJ1-1,TRBV7-9,NA,14
ASTRTGVLYEQY,TRBJ2-7,TRBV28,NA,12
ASSSPRGQGTEAF,TRBJ1-1,TRBV6-2/TRBV6-3,once,13
ASSAGLEAGTDTQY,TRBJ2-3,TRBV6-1,NA,14
ASSLGGLSNQPQH,TRBJ1-5,TRBV7-2,NA,13
ASSLERGKLGYT,TRBJ1-2,TRBV5-6,NA,12
ASSVDPTVGGNTIY,TRBJ1-3,TRBV9,once,14
ASSFAGGSNQPQH,TRBJ1-5,TRBV28,once,13
AWSAAGLAVQETQY,TRBJ2-5,TRBV30,NA,14
ASSRDTTDTQY,TRBJ2-3,TRBV9,NA,11
ASSVGAGGPIGELF,TRBJ2-2,TRBV9,few,14
ASSRDREIENIQY,TRBJ2-4,TRBV6-5,NA,13
ASSYRQGWEKLF,TRBJ1-4,TRBV11-2,few,12
AWSVLENNSPLH,TRBJ1-6,TRBV30,NA,12
ASSANAGIGELF,TRBJ2-2,TRBV6-4,NA,12
SASRESNEQF,TRBJ2-1,TRBV20-1,NA,10
ASSQVGGPQDQPQH,TRBJ1-5,TRBV4-2,NA,14
ASSTITGQGWDGYT,TRBJ1-2,TRBV27,NA,14